Below, one T cell receptor beta chain is given with its context. The sample originates from a study of blood T cell repertoires in COVID-19. Per the germline V gene, CDR1 is MNHEY and CDR2 is SVGAGI. This CDR3 has 16 amino acids. V was trimmed by 4 bases and J by 0 bases, leaving 16 bases between them. Some clones are missing from TCRdb's copy, which holds only in-frame ones; the method was immunoSEQ multiplex PCR. The sample contains about 120,000 clones, 85% to 90% of which appear only once. Material for sequencing was peripheral blood. The TCR sequence derives from a man in his sixties or seventies with active or convalescent COVID-19. The rearrangement joins TRBV6-5 to TRBJ2-7; TRBD2 is a possible D gene (6 bases). The DNA for the CDR3 is TGTGCCAGCAGTTCCCGGGCGGGGACCACCTCCTACGAGCAGTACTTC. Translation gives CASSSRAGTTSYEQYF.